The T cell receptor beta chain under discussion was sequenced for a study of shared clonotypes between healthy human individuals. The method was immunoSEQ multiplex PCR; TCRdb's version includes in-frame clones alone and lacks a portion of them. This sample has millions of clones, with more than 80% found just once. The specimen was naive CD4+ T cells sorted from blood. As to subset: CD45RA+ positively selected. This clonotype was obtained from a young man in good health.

In DNA form, the CDR3 reads TGTGCCAGTAAGGGAGCCGGGGAGCTGTTTTTT. Encoded protein: CASKGAGELFF. This sequence joins TRBV19 and TRBJ2-2; D possibly corresponds to TRBD2 (5 bases). V lost 7 bases and J lost 6, with 6 bases in between. The germline V gene encodes CDR1 LNHDA and CDR2 SQIVND (reference sequence). The CDR3 extends over 11 amino acids.